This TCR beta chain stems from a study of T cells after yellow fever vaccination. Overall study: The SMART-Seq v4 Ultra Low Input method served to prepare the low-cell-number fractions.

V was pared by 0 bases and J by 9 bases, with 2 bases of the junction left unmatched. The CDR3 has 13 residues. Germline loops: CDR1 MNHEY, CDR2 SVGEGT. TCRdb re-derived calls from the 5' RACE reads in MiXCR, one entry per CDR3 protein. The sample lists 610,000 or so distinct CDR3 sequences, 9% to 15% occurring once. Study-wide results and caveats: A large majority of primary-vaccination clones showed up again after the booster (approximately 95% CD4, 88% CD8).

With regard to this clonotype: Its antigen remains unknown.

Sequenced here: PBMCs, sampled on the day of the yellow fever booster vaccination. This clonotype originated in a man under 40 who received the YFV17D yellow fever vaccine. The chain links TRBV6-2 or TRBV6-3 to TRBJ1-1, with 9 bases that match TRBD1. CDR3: CASSYSNRGQAFF. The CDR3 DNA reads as TGTGCCAGCAGTTACTCCAACAGGGGGCAAGCTTTCTTT.